Each of the 16 T cell receptor beta chains below was sequenced from the same sample in a study of T cells in Graves' hyperthyroidism and ophthalmopathy. Amplification yielded TCR beta CDR3 regions, with RNA transcripts as the source. TCR CDR3 underwent first-round RT-PCR with the HTBI primer set. Using its own MiXCR run on the multiplex PCR reads, TCRdb lists one record per CDR3 protein. The sample has roughly 720,000 distinct CDR3 sequences; 17% are singletons. The sequenced material came from blood. These receptor sequences come from a man aged 50 or older with Graves' hyperthyroidism.

For this clonotype: At one of its ends the junction is not consistent with the germline gene, which may arise from a read error. The chain uses TRBV30 and TRBJ2-3; TRBD1 matches 9 bases. From germline, CDR1 is GTSNPN and CDR2 SVGIG (reference sequence). This CDR3 is built from 14 residues. CDR3 sequence: CARSTGQGADTQYF. The CDR3 DNA is TGTGCCCGGAGTACGGGACAGGGAGCAGATACGCAGTATTTT.

The genes are TRBV11-2 and TRBJ1-4; D might be TRBD1 (5 bases). The CDR3 length is 17 residues. V shed 0 bases and J shed 4 bases, with 15 bases lying between them. The germline V gene has CDR1 SGHAT and CDR2 FQNNGV. The CDR3 spells CASSLDLWTGGNEKLFF. As DNA, the CDR3 is TGTGCCAGCAGCTTAGACCTCTGGACTGGGGGTAATGAAAAACTGTTTTTT.

This clonotype showed up many times. V usage is TRBV12-3 or TRBV12-4 and J usage is TRBJ1-1; D gene ambiguous. Between the trimmed V and J ends, which lost 0 bases and 8 bases, there was a span of 13 bases. CDR3 length: 14 residues. The chain's CDR3 is CASSLAARTLEAFF. CDR3 nucleotides: TGTGCCAGCAGTTTAGCAGCGAGAACACTGGAAGCTTTCTTT.

This clonotype was picked up a small number of times. The chain combines TRBV27 with TRBJ2-7; D is perhaps TRBD2 (5 bases). This CDR3 is built from 14 residues. V was clipped by 5 bases and J by 2 bases, with 13 bases between them. Germline lookup yields CDR1 MNHEY and CDR2 SMNVEV (reference sequence). CDR3 bases: TGTGCCAGCAGTAGTCTAGCTATAACCTACGAGCAGTACTTC. As protein: CASSSLAITYEQYF.

This clonotype was recorded a few times. DNA of the CDR3: TGTGCCAGCAGCCCCGGGACTCTTAAGCTGTCCTACGAGCAGTACTTC. It codes for CASSPGTLKLSYEQYF. The J gene is TRBJ2-7, the V gene TRBV28; D possibly corresponds to TRBD2 (6 bases). The germline V gene encodes CDR1 MDHEN and CDR2 SYDVKM. CDR3 length: 16 amino acids. Trimming removed 6 bases from V and 1 base from J, with 19 bases in between.

This clonotype was counted many times. CDR3 DNA sequence: TGTGCCAGCAGTCCCTCGACCCAGACGGGTACGCAGTATTTT. This gives the protein CASSPSTQTGTQYF. The V and J genes are TRBV2 and TRBJ2-3; no definite D call. V lost 5 bases and J 8 bases, leaving 17 bases between the germline ends. This CDR3 is 14 amino acids long. Per germline, CDR1 SNHLY and CDR2 FYNNEI.

The J gene is TRBJ2-1, the V gene TRBV5-1; 9 positions match TRBD1. There are 15 residues in the CDR3. V was clipped by 4 bases and J by 7 bases; unmatched bases: 9. Germline V gene sequence: CDR1 SGHRS, CDR2 YFSETQ. For the CDR3, the DNA is TGCGCCAGCAGCCACGAGGGACAGGGACAAAATGAGCAGTTCTTC. Amino acid sequence: CASSHEGQGQNEQFF. Using reference TRBV5-1 and TRBJ2-1 for the parts outside the CDR3, the full variable domain is KAGVTQTPRYLIKTRGQQVTLSCSPISGHRSVSWYQQTPGQGLQFLFEYFSETQRNKGNFPGRFSGRQFSNSRSEMNVSTLELGDSALYLCASSHEGQGQNEQFFGPGTRLTVL.

This clonotype came up many times. This chain links TRBV28 with TRBJ1-2; 8 bases are a match to TRBD1. The trim removed 6 bases at V and 0 bases at J, leaving 12 bases unmatched. Per the germline V gene, CDR1 is MDHEN and CDR2 is SYDVKM. The CDR3 totals 17 residues. The CDR3 is CASSLGGTGHANYGYTF. CDR3 in DNA: TGTGCCAGCAGCTTAGGGGGGACAGGACATGCTAACTATGGCTACACCTTC.

The chain combines TRBV24-1 with TRBJ2-7; 9 nucleotides match TRBD1. CDR3 length: 14 residues. The V and J ends lost 3 bases and 6 bases, in that order; junction bases with no gene match: 5. CDR1 and CDR2 (germline): KGHDR, SFDVKD. The CDR3 DNA follows: TGTGCCACCAGTGATCACCCGACAGGGGGCGAGCAGTACTTC. Residues: CATSDHPTGGEQYF.

This clonotype was found many times. This chain links TRBV30 with TRBJ1-4; no clear D gene. V was pared by 0 bases and J by 5 bases, with 10 bases between. The CDR3 spans 14 residues. Germline loops: CDR1 GTSNPN, CDR2 SVGIG (reference sequence). In nucleotides, the CDR3 is TGTGCCTGGAGTGTCAAGGAGGAAAATGAAAAACTGTTTTTT. As protein: CAWSVKEENEKLFF.

The CDR3 is CASSYTQDLETQYF. As DNA, the CDR3 is TGTGCCAGCAGTTATACCCAGGATTTAGAGACCCAGTACTTC. J is TRBJ2-5 and V is TRBV6-5, with unresolved D. V was clipped by 3 bases and J by 4 bases, with 12 bases between them. The CDR3 sequence is 14 residues long. In germline, CDR1 is MNHEY, CDR2 SVGAGI.

This clonotype was counted a few times. The chain is built from TRBV4-1 and TRBJ2-7, with D unclear. CDR1 and CDR2 (germline): MGHRA, YSYEKL. Trimming took 0 bases from V and 1 from J, leaving 7 bases between them. This CDR3 spans 14 amino acids. CDR3 residues: CASSQDPQSYEQYF. In DNA, the CDR3 is TGCGCCAGCAGCCAAGATCCGCAGTCCTACGAGCAGTACTTC.

This clonotype was recorded many times. The V call is TRBV11-2, the J call TRBJ1-1, with D perhaps matching TRBD1 (5 bases). Germline V gene data show CDR1 as SGHAT and CDR2 as FQNNGV. CDR3 length: 13 residues. Trimming left V 4 bases short and J 5 bases short, with 11 bases between. The CDR3 sequence: CASSSVQVTEAFF. DNA for the CDR3: TGTGCCAGCAGCTCAGTACAGGTGACTGAAGCTTTCTTT.

In this sample, this clonotype turned up many times. The rearrangement joins TRBV6-5 to TRBJ2-7; the match to TRBD1 covers 9 bases. The CDR3 consists of 17 residues. Germline-derived CDR1 and CDR2 are MNHEY and SVGAGI. The J segment lost 1 base and the V segment lost 2 bases, leaving 9 bases of the junction unmatched. The CDR3 sequence: CASSYKGTGIQSYEQYF. The CDR3 bases are TGTGCCAGCAGTTACAAAGGGACAGGGATTCAGTCCTACGAGCAGTACTTC.

This sequence joins TRBV11-2 and TRBJ2-2; 15 nucleotides agree with TRBD2. V trimming: 0 bases; J trimming: 7 bases; junction bases outside the gene matches: 0. Looked up from germline, CDR1 is SGHAT and CDR2 is FQNNGV. The CDR3 consists of 16 residues. CDR3: CASSLEGLAGGGELFF. The CDR3 DNA sequence: TGTGCCAGCAGCTTAGAGGGACTAGCGGGAGGCGGGGAGCTGTTTTTT. Full variable domain (outside the CDR3, taken from reference TRBV11-2 and TRBJ2-2): EAGVAQSPRYKIIEKRQSVAFWCNPISGHATLYWYQQILGQGPKLLIQFQNNGVVDDSQLPKDRFSAERLKGVDSTLKIQPAKLEDSAVYLCASSLEGLAGGGELFFGEGSRLTVL.

The sample holds a few counts of this clonotype. This rearrangement joins TRBV9 to TRBJ2-3, with 7 nucleotides matching TRBD1. The CDR3 covers 16 residues. Germline-derived CDR1 and CDR2 are SGDLS and YYNGEE. Trimming cost V 0 bases and J 5 bases; bases outside gene matches: 9. CDR3 loop: CASSVGKGARLDTQYF. CDR3 in DNA: TGTGCCAGCAGCGTAGGAAAGGGGGCGCGATTAGATACGCAGTATTTT.